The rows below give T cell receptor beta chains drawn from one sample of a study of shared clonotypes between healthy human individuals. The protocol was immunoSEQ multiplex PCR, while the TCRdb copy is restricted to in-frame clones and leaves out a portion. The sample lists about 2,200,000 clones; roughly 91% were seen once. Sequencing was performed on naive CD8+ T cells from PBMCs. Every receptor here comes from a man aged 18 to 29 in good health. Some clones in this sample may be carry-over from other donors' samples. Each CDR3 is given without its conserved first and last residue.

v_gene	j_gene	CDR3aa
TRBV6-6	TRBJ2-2	ASSSTFTANTGELF
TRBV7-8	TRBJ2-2	ASSFGFANTGELF
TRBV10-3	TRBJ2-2	AISESMGPGELF
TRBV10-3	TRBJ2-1	AISEGTGENEQF
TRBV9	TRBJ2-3	ASSVRSGGTDTQY
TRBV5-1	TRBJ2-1	ASSLSPNHRDLHYNEQF
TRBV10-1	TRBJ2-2	ASSKTGDTGELF
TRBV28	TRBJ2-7	ASSLVGSTYEQY
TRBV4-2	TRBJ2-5	ASSQDLLELPQETQY
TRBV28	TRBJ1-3	ASRATGEGSGNTIY
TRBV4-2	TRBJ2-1	ASSQESHRNNEQF
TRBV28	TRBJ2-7	ASSLVGETAFYEQY
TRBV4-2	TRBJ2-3	ASSQDLSGASTDTQY
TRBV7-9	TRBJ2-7	ASSLTSGIGEQY
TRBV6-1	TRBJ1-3	ASSTVSSGNTIY
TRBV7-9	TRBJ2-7	ASSYSRDRAYEQY
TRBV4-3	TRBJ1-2	ASSQDLENGRNYGYT
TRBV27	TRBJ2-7	ASSPSLAGLTYEQY
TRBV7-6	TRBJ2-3	ASSLGLEGDTQY
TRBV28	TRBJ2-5	ASSLGPETQY
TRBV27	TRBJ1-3	ASSSRAGTGGTIY
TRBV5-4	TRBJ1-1	ASSGGMNTEAF
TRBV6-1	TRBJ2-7	ASRSYEQY
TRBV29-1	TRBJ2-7	SGLQGYEQY
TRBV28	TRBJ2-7	ASSSFGAGGHYEQY
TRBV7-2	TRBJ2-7	ASTSRAAYEQY
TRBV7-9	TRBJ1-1	ASSFGVVMQVHENTEAF
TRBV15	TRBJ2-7	ATSRDAPQGAHEQY
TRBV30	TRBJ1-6	AWNRDRNNSPLH
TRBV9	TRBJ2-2	ASSVDGAGELF